Listed here are 10 T cell receptor beta chains from one sample, sequenced in a study of cytomegalovirus exposure and HLA in healthy donors. PCR amplification relied on 60 Vbeta primers (plus 13 Jbeta primers). Libraries were prepared by immunoSEQ multiplex PCR; TCRdb keeps only in-frame clonotypes and omits some of them. The sample includes around 90,000 clones, 85% of them seen just once. Sequencing was done on a sample of PBMCs. Receptor source: a man between 40 and 49 years old in good health and CMV-seropositive.

The chain links TRBV18 to TRBJ2-5; a weak D match, TRBD1 (6 bases). Trimming shortened V by 2 bases and J by 5 bases, and 15 bases separated the two germline ends. Per the germline V gene, CDR1 is KGHSH and CDR2 is LQKENI. The CDR3 loop spans 15 amino acids. The CDR3 sequence: CASSPFQGTVETQYF. In DNA, the CDR3 is TGTGCCAGCTCACCATTCCAGGGGACCGTTGAGACCCAGTACTTC. Using reference TRBV18 and TRBJ2-5 for the parts outside the CDR3, the full variable domain is NAGVMQNPRHLVRRRGQEARLRCSPMKGHSHVYWYRQLPEEGLKFMVYLQKENIIDESGMPKERFSAEFPKEGPSILRIQQVVRGDSAAYFCASSPFQGTVETQYFGPGTRLLVL.

V usage is TRBV9 and J usage is TRBJ2-5; the match to TRBD2 covers 7 bases. Germline values: CDR1 SGDLS, CDR2 YYNGEE. The CDR3 runs to 14 residues. V shed 0 bases, J shed 3 bases, and the junction held 2 bases outside the gene matches. The CDR3 DNA sequence: TGTGCCAGCAGCGTAGGGGAGGGTAAAGAGACCCAGTACTTC. The encoded protein is CASSVGEGKETQYF. The complete variable domain, with remaining parts taken from reference TRBV9 and TRBJ2-5, reads DSGVTQTPKHLITATGQRVTLRCSPRSGDLSVYWYQQSLDQGLQFLIQYYNGEERAKGNILERFSAQQFPDLHSELNLSSLELGDSALYFCASSVGEGKETQYFGPGTRLLVL.

The chain employs TRBV19 and TRBJ2-1; 10 bases map to TRBD2. The germline gives CDR1 LNHDA, CDR2 SQIVND (reference sequence). The CDR3 totals 17 residues. With 7 bases clipped from V and 9 bases from J, the junction kept 18 bases outside the gene matches. The CDR3 loop is CASTGTSEFYKPSEQFF. The CDR3 nucleotides are TGTGCCAGTACCGGGACTAGCGAGTTTTATAAACCTAGTGAGCAGTTCTTC.

V usage is TRBV7-9 and J usage is TRBJ2-4; 8 bases line up with TRBD1. The CDR3 is 15 amino acids. The germline V gene encodes CDR1 SEHNR and CDR2 FQNEAQ (reference sequence). The ends lost 5 bases at V and 6 bases at J; junction bases unmatched: 9. DNA for the CDR3: TGTGCCAGCAGCGACACCGGGACAGGTTTAAACATTCAGTACTTC. This translates into CASSDTGTGLNIQYF.

The chain uses TRBV7-9 and TRBJ2-2; TRBD1 aligns across 10 bases. CDR1 is SEHNR, CDR2 FQNEAQ, per germline (reference sequence). J lost 2 bases, V lost 6 bases, and 6 bases had no gene match. This CDR3 is built from 16 residues. This CDR3 is CASRPTGGANTGELFF. CDR3 in DNA: TGTGCCAGCAGGCCGACAGGGGGCGCAAACACCGGGGAGCTGTTTTTT. The variable domain in full, with the rest retrieved from reference TRBV7-9 and TRBJ2-2, is DTGVSQNPRHKITKRGQNVTFRCDPISEHNRLYWYRQTLGQGPEFLTYFQNEAQLEKSRLLSDRFSAERPKGSFSTLEIQRTEQGDSAMYLCASRPTGGANTGELFFGEGSRLTVL.

CDR3 sequence: CASSLRAGTVLGNEQFF. The CDR3 DNA is TGTGCCAGCAGCTTAAGAGCGGGGACGGTTTTAGGCAATGAGCAGTTCTTC. The chain carries TRBV7-3 and TRBJ2-1, with 7 bases identical to TRBD2. Germline V gene lookup returns CDR1 SGHTA and CDR2 FQGTGA. V shed 1 base, J shed 6 bases, and the junction held 12 bases outside the gene matches. The CDR3 spans 17 residues.

The chain couples TRBV7-2 to TRBJ2-1; D unresolved. Germline loops: CDR1 SGHTA, CDR2 FQGNSA. The V end was cut by 3 bases, the J end by 0 bases, with 6 bases between. This CDR3 has 14 residues. The CDR3, as DNA: TGTGCCAGCAGCTTGCGAGGCTCCTACAATGAGCAGTTCTTC. Its protein is CASSLRGSYNEQFF.

The CDR3 is CASSRGRTEQFF. The CDR3 nucleotides read TGTGCCAGCAGCAGGGGGAGAACGGAGCAGTTCTTC. The V and J genes are TRBV7-2 and TRBJ2-1, with a weak D call TRBD1 (6 bases). This CDR3 has 12 amino acids. Trimming cost V 5 bases and J 10 bases, with 12 bases left between them. Germline values: CDR1 SGHTA, CDR2 FQGNSA.

Of note for this clone: Other DNA sequences in this specimen translate into the identical CDR3. The J gene is TRBJ2-1, the V gene TRBV27; D is perhaps TRBD2 (5 bases). Between the trimmed V and J ends, which lost 8 bases and 0 bases, there was a span of 11 bases. Germline CDR1 and CDR2: MNHEY and SMNVEV (reference sequence). The CDR3 loop spans 14 amino acids. The CDR3 DNA follows: TGTGCCAGCTCTCGGGGAAGCTCCTACAATGAGCAGTTCTTC. Its translation: CASSRGSSYNEQFF.

The chain uses TRBV6-1 and TRBJ1-5; D is possibly TRBD1 (6 bases). The length of the CDR3 is 18 residues. The germline V and J ends were trimmed by 2 bases and 3 bases, with 20 bases remaining between them. Germline lookup yields CDR1 MNHNS and CDR2 SASEGT. The CDR3 protein is CASSEPSQGIIHNQPQHF. In nucleotides, the CDR3 is TGTGCCAGCAGTGAACCTAGCCAGGGGATTATCCACAATCAGCCCCAGCATTTT.